The sample holds a few counts of the clone carrying this T cell receptor (beta chain). Its cognate antigen is unknown. These data come from a study of T cell repertoires in cytomegalovirus infection. Study-level information: Used in the study were CMV epitopes, some recently identified and HLA-C-restricted, others well-studied and HLA-B-restricted.

General observations from the study: Dominating the ex vivo response were TCR beta clonotypes that were CMV-specific and HLA-C-restricted.

J lost 9 bases, V lost 4 bases, and 6 bases had no gene match. Looked up from germline, CDR1 is SGHKS and CDR2 is YYEKEE (reference sequence). The CDR3 extends over 14 amino acids. TCRdb recomputed calls from the reads with MiXCR, one row per CDR3 protein. Of a few hundred thousand distinct CDR3 sequences listed, 40% to 50% are singletons. Material: cultured PBMCs, obtained from culture after CMV antigen stimulation. This TCR derives from a human donor in good health (CMV status not recorded). Some clones in this sample may be carry-over from other donors' samples. The chain recombines TRBV5-5 with TRBJ1-6; 8 bases line up with TRBD1. DNA for the CDR3: TGTGCCAGCAGCGCGGGACAGGAAGGTTCACCCCTCCACTTT. The encoded protein is CASSAGQEGSPLHF.